This T cell receptor (beta chain) was observed in a study of identical twins. In its sample, this clonotype was seen many times. Its antigen is not identified. Per the germline V gene, CDR1 is MDHEN and CDR2 is SYDVKM. Trimming took 8 bases from V and 4 from J, leaving 16 bases between them. The CDR3 covers 14 residues. TCRdb re-called the 5' RACE reads with MiXCR, one entry per CDR3 protein. The sample yields about 200,000 distinct CDR3 sequences, about 10% seen once. Study results and caveats: Out-of-frame TCR alpha sharing observed in monozygotic twins exceeded model estimates. Out-of-frame alpha sequences that twins shared showed excess low generation probability.

The sample taken for sequencing was memory T cells sorted from blood. The receptor's source is a man in his fifties or sixties in good health. The chain employs TRBV28 and TRBJ2-3; D is perhaps TRBD2 (5 bases). The CDR3 region has the DNA TGTGCCAGCTTTCTTCGGGGTAGCCCAGATACGCAGTATTTT. Its protein product is CASFLRGSPDTQYF.